This T cell receptor beta chain was sequenced during a study of beta chain features in type 1 diabetes. Study-level results: Naive, central memory and regulatory TCRB repertoires appeared more similar among patients than healthy donors. Researchers cautioned that cDNA sequencing could over-represent cells with high TCR expression.

The authors reverse transcribed all of the isolated RNA, so sequencing captured expressed TCRB transcripts. Clones were read by immunoSEQ multiplex PCR, and TCRdb kept only the in-frame ones, dropping some. The sample has roughly 400,000 clones; roughly 16% are singletons. This clone was seen a handful of times. Its specificity is not known. The CDR3 covers 14 residues. Germline CDR1 SGHRS, CDR2 YFSETQ. Between the trimmed V and J ends, which lost 0 bases and 9 bases, there was a span of 13 bases. The clonotype originates from a woman aged 18 to 35 in good health. The source material was naive CD4+ T cells from blood. This chain connects TRBV5-1 to TRBJ2-1; TRBD1 might be the D (6 bases). The DNA of the CDR3 is TGCGCCAGCAGCTTGGTAGGGGGAAGTCTTGAGCAGTTCTTC. This codes for CASSLVGGSLEQFF.